Each of the 6 T cell receptor beta chains below was sequenced from the same sample in a study of T cells in narcolepsy. Libraries were prepared by immunoSEQ multiplex PCR; TCRdb keeps only in-frame clonotypes and omits some of them. The sample lists 25,000 to 35,000 clones, under 85% occurring once. Sample: CD45RA- memory CD4+ T cells from PBMCs. These receptors were obtained from a human donor with narcolepsy.

This chain joins TRBV7-9 and TRBJ1-1; a possible D gene is TRBD1 (6 bases). The CDR3 spans 14 residues. V gave up 2 bases and J gave up 7 bases, with 14 bases separating them. Germline V lookup: CDR1 SEHNR, CDR2 FQNEAQ (reference sequence). As DNA, the CDR3 is TGTGCCAGCAGCTTAAGTCAGGACAGTTGTGAAGCTTTCTTT. Translated: CASSLSQDSCEAFF.

This clone was seen a single time. CDR3 bases: TGTGCCAGCAGTGGGGTACGAGGATACTCACCCCTCCACTTT. It is translated as CASSGVRGYSPLHF. The gene calls are TRBV6-1 and TRBJ1-6; no clear D gene. The germline V gene has CDR1 MNHNS and CDR2 SASEGT. Trimming took off 4 bases at V and 10 bases at J, with 14 bases between the two ends. The CDR3 spans 14 residues.

CDR3 loop: CASSEGGINEKLFF. CDR3 sequence (DNA): TGTGCCAGCAGTGAGGGAGGGATTAATGAAAAACTGTTTTTT. J is TRBJ1-4 and V is TRBV6-1; D is undetermined. Germline V CDR1 and CDR2: MNHNS, SASEGT. V shed 3 bases and J shed 4 bases, with 9 bases lying between them. The CDR3 has 14 residues.

Of note for this clone: A read error may produce the germline difference seen at one junction end. This chain links TRBV5-1 with TRBJ2-7; TRBD1 or TRBD2 may be the D gene (5 bases each). This CDR3 comprises 13 residues. Germline lookup yields CDR1 SGHRS and CDR2 YFSETQ. CDR3 amino acids: CASRLGDAYEQYF. DNA of the CDR3: TGCGCCAGCAGGTTGGGGGACGCCTACGAGCAGTACTTC.

This clone occurred once. V and J are TRBV6-5 and TRBJ2-3; 8 bases align to TRBD2. Germline CDR1 reads MNHEY; CDR2 reads SVGAGI. This CDR3 has 16 residues. The trim removed 0 bases at V and 1 base at J, leaving 3 bases unmatched. The CDR3 DNA follows: TGTGCCAGCAGTTACTCGAGAGCGGGGGGCACAGATACGCAGTATTTT. Translation: CASSYSRAGGTDTQYF.

As DNA, the CDR3 is TGTGCCGCCGGGACAGGCCTCTCTGGGGCCAACGTCCTGACTTTC. As protein: CAAGTGLSGANVLTF. This rearrangement joins TRBV19 to TRBJ2-6; the match to TRBD1 covers 8 bases. V was clipped by 11 bases and J by 0 bases; unmatched bases: 6. Germline CDR1 reads LNHDA; CDR2 reads SQIVND (reference sequence). CDR3 length: 15 amino acids.